Listed below are T cell receptor beta chains from one sample, sequenced in a study of Ad26.COV2.S vaccination and SARS-CoV-2 variants. The method was immunoSEQ multiplex PCR; TCRdb's version includes in-frame clones alone and lacks a portion of them. The repertoire holds roughly 410,000 clones, with 80% to 90% as singletons. The source material was peripheral blood, sampled in a trial of Ad26.COV2.S vaccine versus placebo. The receptor set was obtained from a person aged 18-60 years who received the Ad26.COV2.S COVID-19 vaccine or a placebo. The CDR3 runs from the conserved cysteine through the conserved F or W. A row's size may be missing; if present it is once, few, many or a size class.

.	TRBV2	TRBJ2-3	CAKRDSTDTQYF
.	TRBV29-1	TRBJ2-5	CSVASGYQETQYF
.	TRBV18	TRBJ1-1	CASSSTGLTEAFF
.	TRBV19	TRBJ1-1	CASQDRWDVFF
.	TRBV27	TRBJ1-6	CASSSGDRARNSPLHF
.	TRBV5-1	TRBJ2-1	CASSSGLAGARGGEQFF
.	TRBV11-2	TRBJ1-3	CASSLTRGDGNTIYF
.	TRBV4-3	TRBJ2-7	CASSQDLGQYIAEQYF
.	TRBV5-4	TRBJ2-1	CASSFLAGSRDEQFF
.	TRBV6-1	TRBJ1-2	CASSEGVQGGGYGYTF
once	TRBV24-1	TRBJ2-5	CATSPPHDETQYF
.	TRBV5-1	TRBJ1-5	CASSDGPGGPQAQHF